The 14 T cell receptor beta chains below come from one sample, sequenced in a study of T-cell reconstitution after alpha-beta-depleted transplantation in children. A library of TCRbeta sequences, prepared with unique molecular identifiers, was generated. TCRdb fed the PCR reads into MiXCR, producing one record per CDR3 protein. The data show 200,000 to 300,000 distinct CDR3 sequences, about 24% seen once. The sample in question was PBMCs, mostly from graft donor cells, obtained 360 days after TCRalphabeta/CD19-depleted stem cell transplant. The origin of the receptors is a female patient between 2 and 15 years old who had a stem cell transplant for congenital amegakaryocytic thrombocytopenia, so the T cells may come from the graft donor.

This clonotype was detected a few times. The chain links TRBV6-1 to TRBJ2-5, with 7 bases identical to TRBD1. Losses at the gene ends were 5 bases for V and 2 bases for J; bases not matched to a gene: 8. This CDR3 comprises 15 residues. Germline V gives CDR1 MNHNS, CDR2 SASEGT. CDR3 coding DNA: TGTGCCAGCAGTACCCGGGACAGACAACAAGAGACCCAGTACTTC. This codes for CASSTRDRQQETQYF.

V and J are TRBV7-6 and TRBJ1-3, with D unclear. The CDR3 spans 14 residues. Germline assignment: CDR1 SGHVS and CDR2 FNYEAQ. The germline V and J ends were trimmed by 5 bases and 6 bases, with 14 bases remaining between them. CDR3: CASSRSDGSNTIYF. In DNA, the CDR3 is TGTGCCAGCAGCCGCTCGGACGGCTCAAACACCATATATTTT.

This clonotype came up a few times. V and J are TRBV28 and TRBJ2-2; D is ambiguous. Germline V CDR1 and CDR2: MDHEN, SYDVKM. V was pared by 0 bases and J by 4 bases, with 6 bases between. The CDR3 consists of 14 residues. The CDR3 DNA reads TGTGCCAGCAGTTTATGGGGCCGCACCGGGGAGCTGTTTTTT. This translates into CASSLWGRTGELFF.

V and J are TRBV12-3 or TRBV12-4 and TRBJ1-2; D is undetermined. The CDR3 runs to 14 residues. The ends were cut back, 1 base at V and 6 bases at J, with 12 bases in the middle. The CDR3 is CASSLVGGMHGYTF. The CDR3 DNA follows: TGTGCCAGCAGTTTAGTCGGAGGCATGCATGGCTACACCTTC.

This rearrangement joins TRBV27 to TRBJ2-3; the match to TRBD2 covers 9 bases. The germline V gene encodes CDR1 MNHEY and CDR2 SMNVEV (reference sequence). Trimming cost V 3 bases and J 2 bases; bases outside gene matches: 15. There are 19 residues in the CDR3. The DNA for the CDR3 is TGTGCCAGCAGTTTCCTAGGCTCAGCCCTAGCGGGGAACACAGATACGCAGTATTTT. Translating gives CASSFLGSALAGNTDTQYF.

This chain connects TRBV11-3 to TRBJ2-4, with a weak D call TRBD1 (5 bases). CDR3 size: 12 residues. Germline CDR1 is SGHNT and CDR2 is YENEEA. V was trimmed by 7 bases and J by 6 bases, leaving 10 bases between them. The CDR3 sequence: CASTAQGNIQYF. The CDR3 DNA reads as TGTGCCAGCACCGCCCAGGGAAACATTCAGTACTTC.

The rearrangement joins TRBV5-1 to TRBJ2-2; 9 bases align to TRBD2. With V trimmed by 7 bases and J by 7 bases, 14 bases remained unmatched. Germline-derived CDR1 and CDR2 are SGHRS and YFSETQ. The CDR3 extends over 16 amino acids. The CDR3 loop is CASPYAGGPISGELFF. CDR3 bases: TGCGCCAGCCCCTATGCGGGAGGGCCCATAAGCGGGGAGCTGTTTTTT.

The sample holds many counts of this clonotype. The V and J genes are TRBV4-1 and TRBJ2-7, with D maybe TRBD1 (6 bases). Germline assignment: CDR1 MGHRA and CDR2 YSYEKL. V was shortened by 1 base and J by 3 bases, with 13 bases between the two germline ends. This CDR3 is built from 15 residues. The chain's CDR3 is CASSQVTGNYYEQYF. DNA for the CDR3: TGCGCCAGCAGCCAAGTGACAGGTAACTACTACGAGCAGTACTTC.

This clonotype came up a few times. A junction end diverges from the germline sequence, so it may reflect a read error. This chain joins TRBV5-1 and TRBJ2-5; TRBD2 matches at 7 bases. In germline, CDR1 is SGHRS, CDR2 YFSETQ. The CDR3 has 15 amino acids. For the CDR3, the DNA is TGCGCCAGCAACTTGTTCGGGGGGAGCCAAGAGACCCAGTACTTC. This gives the protein CASNLFGGSQETQYF.

This clonotype occurred a few times. This chain links TRBV6-1 with TRBJ2-3; D is possibly TRBD1 (6 bases). V was clipped by 2 bases and J by 5 bases, with 14 bases between them. Germline V gives CDR1 MNHNS, CDR2 SASEGT. The CDR3 consists of 15 residues. CDR3 region: CASSEYRKGGDTQYF. For the CDR3, the DNA is TGTGCCAGCAGTGAATATCGTAAAGGGGGAGATACGCAGTATTTT.

The genes are TRBV5-1 and TRBJ1-1; D gene uncertain. Germline V gene data show CDR1 as SGHRS and CDR2 as YFSETQ. The V end lost 0 bases, the J end lost 4 bases, and 13 bases lay between the germline ends. The CDR3 covers 15 residues. The CDR3 protein is CASSLEVLESTEAFF. Written as DNA, the CDR3 is TGCGCCAGCAGCTTGGAAGTATTGGAGTCCACTGAAGCTTTCTTT. Variable domain in full (rest from reference TRBV5-1 and TRBJ1-1): KAGVTQTPRYLIKTRGQQVTLSCSPISGHRSVSWYQQTPGQGLQFLFEYFSETQRNKGNFPGRFSGRQFSNSRSEMNVSTLELGDSALYLCASSLEVLESTEAFFGQGTRLTVV.

V usage is TRBV4-3 and J usage is TRBJ2-7, with D possibly matching TRBD2 (5 bases). CDR3 size: 15 residues. The germline CDR1 and CDR2 sequences are LGHNA and YSLEER. Trimming removed 3 bases from V and 7 bases from J, with 19 bases in between. CDR3 sequence (DNA): TGCGCCAGCAGCCAGGACCCCCTGTCCCGAGGGGAGCAGTACTTC. Translation gives CASSQDPLSRGEQYF.

V usage is TRBV3-1 and J usage is TRBJ2-7; 9 bases align to TRBD2. Germline CDR1 reads LGHDT; CDR2 reads YNNKEL (reference sequence). CDR3 length equals 13 residues. With 4 bases clipped from V and 5 bases from J, the junction kept 3 bases outside the gene matches. CDR3 region: CASSPLAGNEQYF. DNA of the CDR3: TGTGCCAGCAGCCCGCTAGCGGGAAACGAGCAGTACTTC.

The gene calls are TRBV4-2 and TRBJ2-2; TRBD1 might be the D (6 bases). Germline-derived CDR1 and CDR2 are LGHNA and YNFKEQ. The CDR3 is 16 amino acids. Trimming left V 0 bases short and J 7 bases short, with 15 bases between. CDR3 amino acids: CASSQDVMGASGELFF. Here the CDR3 DNA reads TGTGCCAGCAGCCAAGACGTTATGGGGGCTAGCGGGGAGCTGTTTTTT.